Each of the 25 T cell receptor beta chains below was sequenced from the same sample in a study of a mutant IDH1 vaccine in newly diagnosed glioma. No antigen has been assigned to these receptors. Sequencing was performed with immunoSEQ multiplex PCR; in TCRdb, only in-frame clones are kept and a portion is missing. The sample gives 77,000 or so clones, approximately 89% of which show up once; around 0.73% is in the top ten. Time point of the sample: week 23, last vaccination. With topical imiquimod, each dose of the vaccine consisted of 300 ug of mutant IDH1 20-mer peptide. Here the sequenced sample was PBMCs, taken from a glioma patient whose treatment included an IDH1 peptide vaccine. The source of these receptors is a woman between 50 and 59 years old with glioma.

The chain is built from TRBV7-3 and TRBJ2-7; 10 bases fit TRBD2. Germline V gene sequence: CDR1 SGHTA, CDR2 FQGTGA. The ends lost 5 bases at V and 0 bases at J; junction bases unmatched: 1. The length of the CDR3 is 14 residues. The CDR3: CASSPSGSSYEQYF. The CDR3 nucleotides are TGTGCCAGCAGCCCTAGCGGGAGCTCCTACGAGCAGTACTTC.

The J gene is TRBJ2-7, the V gene TRBV7-8; D gene ambiguous. The V gene lost 5 bases and the J gene lost 2 bases, with 13 bases spanning the gap. In germline, CDR1 is SGHVS, CDR2 FQNEAQ. The CDR3 contains 14 residues. CDR3 nucleotides: TGTGCCAGCAGCATTTCACAAGGGACCTACGAGCAGTACTTC. Its protein is CASSISQGTYEQYF.

The J gene is TRBJ1-6, the V gene TRBV6-5; the match to TRBD1 covers 7 bases. In germline, CDR1 is MNHEY, CDR2 SVGAGI. J gave up 7 bases and V 4 bases, and 10 bases lay outside the gene matches. The CDR3 is 16 amino acids. The CDR3 bases are TGTGCCAGCAGTTTGTCGGGACAGCGGGCAAATTCACCCCTCCACTTT. Protein sequence: CASSLSGQRANSPLHF.

V and J are TRBV10-3 and TRBJ2-5, with no clear D. Near its end, the DNA agrees better with TRBJ2-7, so the J call may be wrong. Germline CDR1 and CDR2: ENHRY and SYGVKD. The CDR3 consists of 12 residues. The CDR3 coding sequence is TGTGCCATCAGTCCCGACTCCTACGAGCAGTACTTC. It translates to CAISPDSYEQYF.

V and J are TRBV7-9 and TRBJ2-5, with D perhaps TRBD2 (5 bases). CDR1 is SEHNR and CDR2 is FQNEAQ in the germline V gene (reference sequence). The V gene lost 1 base and the J gene lost 5 bases, with 11 bases spanning the gap. The CDR3 spans 14 residues. The CDR3 here is CASSLVRVGETQYF. The CDR3 DNA is TGTGCCAGCAGCTTAGTGCGGGTTGGGGAGACCCAGTACTTC.

V is TRBV6-5 and J is TRBJ2-5; 7 nucleotides line up with TRBD2. This CDR3 has 15 amino acids. Per germline, CDR1 MNHEY and CDR2 SVGAGI. V gave up 7 bases and J gave up 5 bases; unmatched junction bases: 13. CDR3 in DNA: TGTGCCAGCACCCTCTGGGAGGGGAGGATGGAGACCCAGTACTTC. Translating gives CASTLWEGRMETQYF.

The chain combines TRBV19 with TRBJ1-1; possibly TRBD1 for D (6 bases). The CDR3 has 14 amino acids. The V and J ends lost 3 bases and 5 bases respectively, with 13 bases between them. Germline V gene lookup returns CDR1 LNHDA and CDR2 SQIVND (reference sequence). CDR3 bases: TGTGCCAGTAGTATTCCGGGGGGCTATACTGAAGCTTTCTTT. Translating it yields CASSIPGGYTEAFF.

The genes are TRBV29-1 and TRBJ2-1; maybe TRBD2 (6 bases). V lost 3 bases, J lost 0 bases, and 18 bases lay in between. The CDR3 sequence is 17 residues long. Germline V CDR1 and CDR2: SQVTM, ANQGSEA. In DNA, the CDR3 is TGCAGCGTTGAGGAAGCAGGGACTTTCTTCTCCTACAATGAGCAGTTCTTC. Translating it yields CSVEEAGTFFSYNEQFF.

This sequence joins TRBV28 and TRBJ1-2; D may be TRBD1 (6 bases). The CDR3 is 17 amino acids. Trimming pared 5 bases from V and 2 bases from J, leaving 21 bases between. Germline-derived CDR1 and CDR2 are MDHEN and SYDVKM. CDR3 nucleotides: TGTGCCAGCAGTCCCACCGGGCCACTGACAGGCAACTATGGCTACACCTTC. This encodes CASSPTGPLTGNYGYTF.

The chain couples TRBV18 to TRBJ2-7; D not resolved. Germline-derived CDR1 and CDR2 are KGHSH and LQKENI. Trimming left V 4 bases short and J 1 base short, with 5 bases between. The CDR3 is 12 residues long. The CDR3 nucleotides are TGTGCCAGCTCACGGCAGTCCTACGAGCAGTACTTC. Amino acids: CASSRQSYEQYF.

The chain links TRBV28 to TRBJ1-4, with 8 bases fitting TRBD1. The trim removed 5 bases at V and 8 bases at J, leaving 10 bases unmatched. The CDR3 has 15 residues. CDR1 is MDHEN, CDR2 SYDVKM, per germline. CDR3 region: CASSPYRGTGEKLFF. In DNA, the CDR3 is TGTGCCAGCAGTCCCTACAGGGGGACGGGGGAAAAACTGTTTTTT.

This rearrangement joins TRBV18 to TRBJ2-3; no reliable D call. Deletions cut 3 bases from V and 2 bases from J, with 6 bases between. This CDR3 contains 13 residues. The germline CDR1 and CDR2 sequences are KGHSH and LQKENI. The DNA of the CDR3 is TGTGCCAGCTCACCGACGGACACAGATACGCAGTATTTT. This gives the protein CASSPTDTDTQYF.

The chain combines TRBV15 with TRBJ2-1; 9 bases agree with TRBD2. Per germline, CDR1 LNHNV and CDR2 YYDKDF (reference sequence). The length of the CDR3 is 14 residues. Trimming removed 4 bases from V and 4 bases from J; junction bases left unmatched: 2. The CDR3 is CATSTTSGYNEQFF. DNA for the CDR3: TGTGCCACCAGCACGACTAGCGGATACAATGAGCAGTTCTTC.

The chain employs TRBV7-2 and TRBJ2-1, with TRBD2 matching 7 bases. The CDR3 is made up of 15 amino acids. The V and J ends lost 1 base and 3 bases, in that order; junction bases with no gene match: 3. Germline V gene data show CDR1 as SGHTA and CDR2 as FQGNSA. For the CDR3, the DNA is TGTGCCAGCAGCTTAGGGACTAGTCTCTACAATGAGCAGTTCTTC. The encoded protein is CASSLGTSLYNEQFF.

The chain couples TRBV29-1 to TRBJ2-5; 8 positions agree with TRBD2. In germline, CDR1 is SQVTM, CDR2 ANQGSEA. The V segment lost 6 bases and the J segment 5 bases; nucleotides outside the gene matches: 8. This CDR3 is built from 13 residues. The CDR3 bases are TGCAGCGTCCTTAGCGGGAACGAGGAGACCCAGTACTTC. Translated: CSVLSGNEETQYF.

The V and J genes are TRBV5-5 and TRBJ2-2; TRBD2 agrees at 8 bases. CDR3 length: 16 residues. Trimming removed 4 bases from V and 2 bases from J; junction bases left unmatched: 7. Germline V lookup: CDR1 SGHKS, CDR2 YYEKEE (reference sequence). The CDR3 DNA sequence: TGTGCCAGCAGCATGGGACTAGGATTTAACACCGGGGAGCTGTTTTTT. It specifies CASSMGLGFNTGELFF.

This clone was observed a single time. The V call is TRBV28, the J call TRBJ2-1; 7 bases agree with TRBD2. After removal of 4 bases from V and 3 bases from J, the junction contained 6 bases not matched to a gene. This CDR3 region has 15 residues. CDR1 and CDR2 from the germline V gene are MDHEN and SYDVKM. The CDR3 DNA reads as TGTGCCAGCAGTTCTCTGCGGGAGATCTACAATGAGCAGTTCTTC. As protein: CASSSLREIYNEQFF.

The V call is TRBV27, the J call TRBJ1-5, with 12 bases matching TRBD1. V gave up 5 bases and J gave up 5 bases; unmatched junction bases: 10. The CDR3 length is 17 residues. Germline values: CDR1 MNHEY, CDR2 SMNVEV (reference sequence). Here the CDR3 DNA reads TGTGCCAGCAGTACCTCACTCCGGGACAGGGGGCATCAGCCCCAGCATTTT. It translates to CASSTSLRDRGHQPQHF.

This chain links TRBV14 with TRBJ2-7; 7 bases line up with TRBD2. The junction had 16 bases not matched to a gene; V was cut back by 2 bases and J by 3 bases. Germline V gene lookup returns CDR1 SGHDN and CDR2 FVKESK. The CDR3 is 18 amino acids. CDR3: CASSQLTPTSPNDYEQYF. The CDR3 DNA is TGTGCCAGCAGCCAACTAACCCCGACTAGCCCTAACGACTACGAGCAGTACTTC.

The chain employs TRBV7-3 and TRBJ2-5; 7 bases align to TRBD1. In germline, CDR1 is SGHTA, CDR2 FQGTGA. J lost 2 bases, V lost 5 bases, and 5 bases had no gene match. The CDR3 covers 14 residues. The CDR3 spells CASSPTGLQETQYF. The CDR3 DNA reads as TGTGCCAGCAGCCCGACAGGGCTACAAGAGACCCAGTACTTC.

The chain couples TRBV10-1 to TRBJ2-7; D is undetermined. V was shortened by 4 bases and J by 3 bases, with 7 bases between the two germline ends. The CDR3 consists of 12 residues. Germline CDR1 is WNHNN and CDR2 is SYGVQD (reference sequence). The CDR3 coding sequence is TGCGCCAGCAGTGTATACAGCTACGAGCAGTACTTC. Translation gives CASSVYSYEQYF.

V is TRBV18 and J is TRBJ2-3, with no clear D. The CDR3 extends over 15 amino acids. V gave up 3 bases and J gave up 0 bases, with 10 bases separating them. The V gene's germline CDR1 is KGHSH and CDR2 LQKENI. CDR3 nucleotides: TGTGCCAGCTCACCTGGTGAGCAAAGCACAGATACGCAGTATTTT. This sequence encodes CASSPGEQSTDTQYF.

This clone was observed a handful of times. The chain uses TRBV20-1 and TRBJ1-1, with 8 bases matching TRBD1. The germline V gene has CDR1 DFQATT and CDR2 SNEGSKA (reference sequence). J gave up 10 bases and V 7 bases, and 8 bases lay outside the gene matches. The CDR3 has 11 amino acids. CDR3 protein: CSVTDRATAFF. The CDR3 coding sequence is TGCAGTGTCACGGACAGGGCCACAGCTTTCTTT.

The chain uses TRBV7-2 and TRBJ2-1; D is unresolved. The germline V gene encodes CDR1 SGHTA and CDR2 FQGNSA. This CDR3 has 16 residues. V was trimmed by 0 bases and J by 4 bases, leaving 13 bases between them. The CDR3 DNA reads as TGTGCCAGCAGCTTAGCGGGAACCCACACTTACAATGAGCAGTTCTTC. Protein: CASSLAGTHTYNEQFF.

The rearrangement uses TRBV19 and TRBJ2-5, with 9 positions matching TRBD2. Germline-derived CDR1 and CDR2 are LNHDA and SQIVND (reference sequence). The CDR3 is 13 residues long. Trimming took 4 bases from V and 7 from J; bases not matched to a gene: 4. CDR3 DNA: TGTGCCAGTAGTAATAGCGGGAGAGGGACCCAGTACTTC. It codes for CASSNSGRGTQYF.